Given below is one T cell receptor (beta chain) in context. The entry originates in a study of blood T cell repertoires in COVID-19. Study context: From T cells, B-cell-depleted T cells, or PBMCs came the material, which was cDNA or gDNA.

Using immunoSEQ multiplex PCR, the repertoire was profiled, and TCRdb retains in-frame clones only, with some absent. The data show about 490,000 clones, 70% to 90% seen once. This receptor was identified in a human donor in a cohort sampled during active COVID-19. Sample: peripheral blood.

The CDR3 is CASSLGQDNSPLHF. The DNA of the CDR3 is TGCGCCAGCAGCTTGGGACAGGACAATTCACCCCTCCACTTT. The rearrangement uses TRBV5-1 and TRBJ1-6; TRBD1 is a possible D gene (6 bases). The length of the CDR3 is 14 residues. CDR1 is SGHRS and CDR2 is YFSETQ in the germline V gene. V lost 0 bases and J lost 7, with 8 bases in between.